This T cell receptor beta chain originates from a study of blood T cells in healthy people across ages. Primers used in a second PCR of about 7 to 12 cycles were a sample-barcoded 5' primer and a J-beta primer mix. TCRdb independently ran MiXCR on the 5' RACE reads; one entry per CDR3 protein. This table has almost 550,000 distinct CDR3 sequences, less than 25% appearing once. The sample holds a few counts of this clonotype. This sample also belongs to another study, concerning T cells of mothers and their children. That study adds: Whether related or unrelated, pairs show similar shaping of TCR recombination output by thymic selection.

The sequence derives from a boy younger than 18 in good health. The material sequenced was blood.

The CDR3 bases are TGTGCCAGCAGCTCGTTGGGGCAGGGGTCATACAATGAGCAGTTCTTC. Amino acid sequence: CASSSLGQGSYNEQFF. V gene TRBV9 combines with J gene TRBJ2-1; possible D gene TRBD1, 6 bases. CDR1 SGDLS and CDR2 YYNGEE come from the germline V gene. With 4 bases removed from V and 4 bases from J, the gap between germline ends came to 18 bases. The CDR3 runs 16 residues.